This T cell receptor beta chain was recovered during a study of siplizumab effects on memory and regulatory T cells. Trimming left V 8 bases short and J 4 bases short, with 11 bases between. This CDR3 contains 12 residues. CDR1 and CDR2 (germline): MNHNY, SVGAGI (reference sequence). Data came from immunoSEQ multiplex PCR; TCRdb stores just in-frame clones and leaves some out. In the table there are roughly 68,000 clones, approximately 82% of which are singletons. This receptor was obtained from a human donor in good health. V gene TRBV6-6 combines with J gene TRBJ1-2; D gene unclear. Sequencing used memory CD4+ T cells sorted from blood. The CDR3 loop reads CASSGRLYGYTF. CDR3 nucleotides: TGTGCCAGCTCCGGCAGACTCTATGGCTACACCTTC.